Listed below are T cell receptor beta chains from one sample, sequenced in a study of T cell changes during pregnancy in multiple sclerosis. Here immunoSEQ multiplex PCR was the method, and the copy in TCRdb shows in-frame clones only, minus some. The table records approximately 69,000 clones, 90% to 95% of them present only once. The sequenced sample was peripheral blood, obtained in the second trimester of pregnancy. These receptors all stem from a female donor in good health, enrolled as a control in a pregnancy study. Each CDR3 is given with its conserved first and last residue. A D gene is named only where the DNA matches it firmly. Only part of the rows carry a size: once, few, many, or a class if the clone is expanded.

v_call	d_call	clone_size	j_call	cdr3_aa	cdr3_nt
TRBV19	.	.	TRBJ2-2	CASTTGTLTGELFF	TGTGCCAGCACTACCGGGACTTTGACCGGGGAGCTGTTTTTT
TRBV9	.	.	TRBJ1-2	CASSEATVYGYTF	TGTGCCAGCAGCGAAGCGACAGTCTATGGCTACACCTTC
TRBV7-7	.	.	TRBJ1-1	CASSQDSNTEAFF	TGTGCTAGCAGCCAGGACAGCAACACTGAAGCTTTCTTT
TRBV7-2	TRBD2	.	TRBJ2-7	CASSQRPSGAYEQYF	TGTGCCAGCAGCCAACGGCCTAGCGGGGCCTACGAGCAGTACTTC
TRBV29-1	TRBD2	.	TRBJ2-7	CSVTGGGRRQEDEQYF	TGCAGCGTTACGGGGGGTGGCAGGCGTCAGGAGGACGAGCAGTACTTC
TRBV4-3	TRBD1	.	TRBJ2-3	CASSQGTGGRADTQYF	TGCGCCAGCAGCCAAGGGACAGGGGGGCGCGCAGATACGCAGTATTTT
TRBV27	TRBD1	.	TRBJ1-1	CASSFGQGRTEAFF	TGTGCCAGCAGTTTTGGACAGGGAAGGACTGAAGCTTTCTTT
TRBV5-1	TRBD1	.	TRBJ2-7	CASSLEGQGQNYEQYF	TGCGCCAGCAGCTTGGAGGGACAGGGCCAAAACTACGAGCAGTACTTC
TRBV5-6	.	.	TRBJ2-3	CASSLDFLEGNTDTQYF	TGTGCCAGCAGCTTGGACTTCCTTGAGGGTAACACAGATACGCAGTATTTT
TRBV4-3	TRBD2	.	TRBJ2-2	CASNGGIAGSGELFF	TGCGCCAGCAACGGGGGAATAGCGGGGTCCGGGGAGCTGTTTTTT
TRBV2	TRBD1	.	TRBJ2-3	CASSERGQGIDTQYF	TGTGCCAGCAGTGAAAGGGGGCAGGGGATAGATACGCAGTATTTT
TRBV2	TRBD2	.	TRBJ2-7	CASKERGEIYEQYF	TGTGCCAGCAAGGAGCGGGGGGAGATCTACGAGCAGTACTTC
TRBV19	TRBD1	.	TRBJ2-6	CASRGQGLSGANVLTF	TGTGCCAGTCGGGGACAGGGCCTCTCTGGGGCCAACGTCCTGACTTTC
TRBV4-3	TRBD1	.	TRBJ2-2	CASSWTGGSGELFF	TGCGCCAGCAGTTGGACAGGGGGCTCCGGGGAGCTGTTTTTT
TRBV5-5	.	.	TRBJ2-6	CASSLSQGYSGANVLTF	TGTGCCAGCAGCTTGTCGCAGGGTTACTCTGGGGCCAACGTCCTGACTTTC
TRBV2	.	once	TRBJ2-7	CASSVGGRTNYEQYF	TGTGCCAGCAGTGTGGGAGGACGGACGAACTACGAGCAGTACTTC
TRBV9	TRBD1	.	TRBJ2-1	CASSASDRDSPFF	TGTGCCAGCAGCGCCTCCGACCGGGACAGCCCTTTCTTC
TRBV27	TRBD1	.	TRBJ1-2	CASSPSLTGVRGYTF	TGTGCCAGCAGTCCCTCGTTGACAGGGGTGAGGGGCTACACCTTC
TRBV18	.	.	TRBJ1-2	CASSPSTGSAYGYTF	TGTGCCAGCTCACCAAGTACAGGGTCTGCCTATGGCTACACCTTC
TRBV6-5	.	.	TRBJ1-3	CASSNRAGNTIYF	TGTGCCAGCAGCAACAGGGCTGGAAACACCATATATTTT
TRBV4-2	TRBD1	.	TRBJ1-2	CASSGTGSNYGYTF	TGTGCCAGCAGCGGGACAGGGTCTAACTATGGCTACACCTTC